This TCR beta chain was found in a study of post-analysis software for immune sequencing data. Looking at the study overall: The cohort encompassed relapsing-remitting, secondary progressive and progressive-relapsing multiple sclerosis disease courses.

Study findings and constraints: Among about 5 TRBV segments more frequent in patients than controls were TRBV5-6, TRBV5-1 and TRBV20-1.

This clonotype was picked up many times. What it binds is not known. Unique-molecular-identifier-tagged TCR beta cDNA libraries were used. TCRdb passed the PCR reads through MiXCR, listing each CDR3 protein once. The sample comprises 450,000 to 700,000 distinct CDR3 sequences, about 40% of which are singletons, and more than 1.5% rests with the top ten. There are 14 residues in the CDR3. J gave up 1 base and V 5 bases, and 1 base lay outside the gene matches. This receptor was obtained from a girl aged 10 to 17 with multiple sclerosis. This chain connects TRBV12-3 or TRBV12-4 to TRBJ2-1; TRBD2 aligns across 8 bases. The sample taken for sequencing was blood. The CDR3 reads CASSPSGSYNEQFF. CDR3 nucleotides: TGTGCCAGCAGTCCTAGCGGGTCCTACAATGAGCAGTTCTTC.